This T cell receptor (beta chain) stems from a study of response to subunit inactivated influenza vaccine. This clonotype showed up just a few times. The antigen is not known. TCRdb recomputed calls from the RT-PCR reads with MiXCR, one row per CDR3 protein. The profile shows approximately 700,000 distinct CDR3 sequences, approximately 15% of them singletons. The germline gives CDR1 SGHDN, CDR2 FVKESK. This CDR3 is 14 amino acids long. Trimming cost V 5 bases and J 4 bases, with 14 bases left between them. General study findings and limits: Only a handful of new T cells, the authors suggested, are recruited with each seasonal influenza vaccination.

This receptor was obtained from a man in his fifties or sixties who received an inactivated influenza vaccine. Here the sequenced sample was PBMCs from blood, taken 14 days before vaccination. This sequence joins TRBV14 and TRBJ1-1, with D maybe TRBD1 (6 bases). In DNA form, the CDR3 reads TGTGCCAGCAGCTTAGCAGGGGCCAGCACTGAAGCTTTCTTT. Amino acid sequence: CASSLAGASTEAFF.